A single sample gave rise to the 9 T cell receptor beta chains below, sequenced in a study of blood T cell repertoires in COVID-19. Data came from immunoSEQ multiplex PCR; TCRdb stores just in-frame clones and leaves some out. The data hold around 80,000 clones, with around 85% observed a single time. Sequencing used peripheral blood. These TCRs come from a man aged 50-59 years with COVID-19, enrolled during active disease.

This clone was seen only a few times. This chain connects TRBV28 to TRBJ1-2; 7 bases fit TRBD1. CDR1 is MDHEN and CDR2 is SYDVKM in the germline V gene. The CDR3 totals 14 residues. V shed 5 bases, J shed 4 bases, and the junction held 7 bases outside the gene matches. This CDR3 is CASSTPGQPYGYTF. Here the CDR3 DNA reads TGTGCCAGCAGTACCCCGGGACAGCCCTATGGCTACACCTTC.

The chain uses TRBV9 and TRBJ2-1; TRBD2 agrees at 13 bases. Trimming removed 4 bases from V and 7 bases from J; junction bases left unmatched: 5. Germline CDR1 SGDLS, CDR2 YYNGEE. The CDR3 spans 15 residues. CDR3 loop: CASSPTSGRANEQFF. In DNA, the CDR3 is TGTGCCAGCAGCCCTACTAGCGGGAGGGCAAATGAGCAGTTCTTC. The full variable domain, with the rest looked up from reference TRBV9 and TRBJ2-1, is DSGVTQTPKHLITATGQRVTLRCSPRSGDLSVYWYQQSLDQGLQFLIQYYNGEERAKGNILERFSAQQFPDLHSELNLSSLELGDSALYFCASSPTSGRANEQFFGPGTRLTVL.

V is TRBV20-1 and J is TRBJ1-2, with D hard to call. Trimming stripped 3 bases from V and 0 bases from J, with 8 bases between. CDR1 and CDR2 from the germline V gene are DFQATT and SNEGSKA (reference sequence). The CDR3 contains 13 residues. The CDR3 here is CSASNLANYGYTF. CDR3 in DNA: TGCAGTGCTAGTAATCTAGCTAACTATGGCTACACCTTC.

The rearrangement links TRBV3-1 (or the pseudogene TRBV3-2) to TRBJ1-1, with 8 bases that match TRBD1. After removal of 2 bases from V and 1 base from J, the junction contained 3 bases not matched to a gene. Germline lookup yields CDR1 LGHDT and CDR2 YNNKEL (reference sequence). The CDR3 sequence is 15 residues long. In DNA, the CDR3 is TGTGCCAGCAGCCAAACCCAGGGGGCGAACACTGAAGCTTTCTTT. Amino acids: CASSQTQGANTEAFF.

The chain is built from TRBV29-1 and TRBJ1-5; 7 nucleotides agree with TRBD1. CDR1 SQVTM and CDR2 ANQGSEA come from the germline V gene. J lost 3 bases, V lost 4 bases, and 3 bases had no gene match. CDR3 length: 13 residues. The CDR3 region has the DNA TGCAGCGTTGTTGACAGGGACAATCAGCCCCAGCATTTT. Encoded protein: CSVVDRDNQPQHF. The full variable domain, in which reference TRBV29-1 and TRBJ1-5 provide the parts outside the CDR3, is SAVISQKPSRDICQRGTSLTIQCQVDSQVTMMFWYRQQPGQSLTLIATANQGSEATYESGFVIDKFPISRPNLTFSTLTVSNMSPEDSSIYLCSVVDRDNQPQHFGDGTRLSIL.

The chain carries TRBV20-1 and TRBJ2-5; 10 nucleotides line up with TRBD2. The J segment lost 10 bases and the V segment lost 5 bases, leaving 1 base of the junction unmatched. This CDR3 spans 10 amino acids. Germline CDR1 reads DFQATT; CDR2 reads SNEGSKA (reference sequence). The CDR3 protein is CSAVAGGQYF. CDR3 nucleotide sequence: TGCAGTGCTGTAGCGGGAGGCCAGTACTTC.

This clone was seen only once. The chain links TRBV7-2 to TRBJ1-1; possibly TRBD1 for D (6 bases). CDR3 length: 14 residues. Between the trimmed V and J ends, which lost 6 bases and 0 bases, there was a span of 11 bases. Germline loops: CDR1 SGHTA, CDR2 FQGNSA. The CDR3 reads CASRRQGLNTEAFF. CDR3 coding DNA: TGTGCCAGCAGGCGGCAGGGGCTGAACACTGAAGCTTTCTTT.

This clone occurred once. The V call is TRBV2, the J call TRBJ2-5; D is possibly TRBD2 (5 bases). Germline assignment: CDR1 SNHLY and CDR2 FYNNEI. Trimming removed 3 bases at V and 2 bases at J, with 10 bases between. There are 14 residues in the CDR3. CDR3 region: CASSDQDWQETQYF. CDR3 in DNA: TGTGCCAGCAGTGACCAGGACTGGCAAGAGACCCAGTACTTC.

This clone was counted a few times. The rearrangement uses TRBV5-6 and TRBJ2-7, with 15 bases aligning to TRBD2. Germline V CDR1 and CDR2: SGHDT, YYEEEE. This CDR3 region has 18 residues. J was trimmed by 1 base and V by 3 bases; bases with no gene match: 8. CDR3 in amino acids: CASSSLGLAGGGSYEQYF. The CDR3 DNA reads as TGTGCCAGCAGCTCGCTAGGACTAGCGGGAGGGGGGTCCTACGAGCAGTACTTC.